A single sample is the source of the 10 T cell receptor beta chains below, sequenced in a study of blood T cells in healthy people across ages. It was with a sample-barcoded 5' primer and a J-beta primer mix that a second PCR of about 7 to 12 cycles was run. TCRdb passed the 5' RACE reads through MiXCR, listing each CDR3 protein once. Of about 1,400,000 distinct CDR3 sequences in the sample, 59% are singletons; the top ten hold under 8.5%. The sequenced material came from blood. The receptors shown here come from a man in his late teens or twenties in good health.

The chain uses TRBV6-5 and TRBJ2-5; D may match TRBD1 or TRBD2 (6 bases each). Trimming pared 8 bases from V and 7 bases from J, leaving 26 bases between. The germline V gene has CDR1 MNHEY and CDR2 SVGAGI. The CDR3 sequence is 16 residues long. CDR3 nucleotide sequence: TGTGCCAGCTATCCATCACTAGCCGGCCGAGGGGGGACCCAGTACTTC. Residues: CASYPSLAGRGGTQYF.

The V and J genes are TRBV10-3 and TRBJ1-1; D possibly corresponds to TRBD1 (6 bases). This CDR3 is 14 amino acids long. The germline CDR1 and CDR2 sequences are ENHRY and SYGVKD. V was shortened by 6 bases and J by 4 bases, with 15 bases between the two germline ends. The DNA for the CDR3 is TGTGCCATCAGCAGCCTACAGGGAGCCACTGAAGCTTTCTTT. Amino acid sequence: CAISSLQGATEAFF.

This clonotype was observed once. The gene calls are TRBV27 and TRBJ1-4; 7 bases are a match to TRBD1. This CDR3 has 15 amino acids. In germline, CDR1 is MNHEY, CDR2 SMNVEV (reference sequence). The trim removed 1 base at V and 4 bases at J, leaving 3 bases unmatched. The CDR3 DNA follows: TGTGCCAGCAGTTTATTGGGACAGCTTAATGAAAAACTGTTTTTT. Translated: CASSLLGQLNEKLFF.

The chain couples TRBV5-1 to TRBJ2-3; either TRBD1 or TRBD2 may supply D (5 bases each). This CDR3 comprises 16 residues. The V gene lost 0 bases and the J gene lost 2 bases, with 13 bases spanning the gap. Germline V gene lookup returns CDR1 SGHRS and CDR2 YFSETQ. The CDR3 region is CASSLGGTPYTDTQYF. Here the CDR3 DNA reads TGCGCCAGCAGCTTGGGGGGGACCCCTTACACAGATACGCAGTATTTT.

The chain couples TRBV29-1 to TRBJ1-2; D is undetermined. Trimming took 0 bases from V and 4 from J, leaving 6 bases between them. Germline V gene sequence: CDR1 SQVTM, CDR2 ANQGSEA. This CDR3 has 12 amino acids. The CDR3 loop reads CSVEDRPYGYTF. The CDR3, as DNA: TGCAGCGTTGAAGACAGGCCCTATGGCTACACCTTC.

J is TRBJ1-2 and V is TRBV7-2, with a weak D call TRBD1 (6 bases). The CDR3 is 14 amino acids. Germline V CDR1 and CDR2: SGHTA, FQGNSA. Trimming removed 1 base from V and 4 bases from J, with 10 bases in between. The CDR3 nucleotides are TGTGCCAGCAGCTTAGGACAGGAGGCCTATGGCTACACCTTC. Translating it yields CASSLGQEAYGYTF. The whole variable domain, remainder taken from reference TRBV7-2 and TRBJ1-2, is GAGVSQSPSNKVTEKGKDVELRCDPISGHTALYWYRQSLGQGLEFLIYFQGNSAPDKSGLPSDRFSAERTGGSVSTLTIQRTQQEDSAVYLCASSLGQEAYGYTFGSGTRLTVV.

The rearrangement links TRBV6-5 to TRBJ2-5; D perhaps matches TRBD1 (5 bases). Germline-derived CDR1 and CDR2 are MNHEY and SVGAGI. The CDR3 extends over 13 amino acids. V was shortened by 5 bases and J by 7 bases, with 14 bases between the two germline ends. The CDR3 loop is CASSHQGFGTQYF. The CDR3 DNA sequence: TGTGCCAGCAGTCACCAGGGATTCGGGACCCAGTACTTC.

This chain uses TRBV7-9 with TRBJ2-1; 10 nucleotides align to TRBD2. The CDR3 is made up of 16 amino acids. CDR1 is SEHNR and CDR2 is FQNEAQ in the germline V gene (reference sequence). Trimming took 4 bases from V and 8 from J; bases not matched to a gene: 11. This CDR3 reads CASSSLVAGGFDEQFF. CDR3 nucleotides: TGTGCCAGCAGCTCCCTCGTAGCGGGAGGTTTTGATGAGCAGTTCTTC.

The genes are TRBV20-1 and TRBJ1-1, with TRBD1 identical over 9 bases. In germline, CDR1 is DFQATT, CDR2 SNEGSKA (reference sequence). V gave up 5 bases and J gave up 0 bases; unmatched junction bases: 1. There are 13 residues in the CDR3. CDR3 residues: CSAGQGMNTEAFF. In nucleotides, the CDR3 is TGCAGTGCTGGACAGGGGATGAACACTGAAGCTTTCTTT.

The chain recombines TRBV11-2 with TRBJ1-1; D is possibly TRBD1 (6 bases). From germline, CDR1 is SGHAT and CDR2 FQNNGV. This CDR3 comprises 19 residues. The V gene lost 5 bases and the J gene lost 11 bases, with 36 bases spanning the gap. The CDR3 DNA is TGTGCCAGCAGCGATCCTCAACTATGGGGGGCGGACCTCGCGGGTAGTGCTTTCTTT. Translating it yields CASSDPQLWGADLAGSAFF.